The T cell receptor (beta chain) under discussion was sequenced for a study of T-cell reconstitution after alpha-beta-depleted transplantation in children. Unique molecular identifiers featured in how the TCRbeta library was prepared. TCRdb processed the PCR reads anew with MiXCR; each CDR3 protein has one entry. Here the sample spans some 590,000 distinct CDR3 sequences, approximately 10% being singletons. This clonotype showed up just a few times. This CDR3 has 16 amino acids. The germline V gene has CDR1 MDHEN and CDR2 SYDVKM. J lost 4 bases, V lost 4 bases, and 9 bases had no gene match. The chain employs TRBV28 and TRBJ2-5; TRBD2 matches 10 bases. The sample was PBMCs from the stem cell graft donor, taken from the stem cell graft. This receptor was identified in a human donor who donated a stem cell graft to a child with acute myeloid leukemia. The CDR3 DNA reads as TGTGCCAGCAGTTCTAATCGGGCTAGCGGGAGAGAGACCCAGTACTTC. This encodes CASSSNRASGRETQYF.